These 28 T cell receptor beta chains came from one sample sequenced in a study of cytomegalovirus exposure and HLA in healthy donors. PCR used 60 Vbeta primers and 13 Jbeta primers. Only in-frame clones appear in the TCRdb table, and some are missing; sequencing was by immunoSEQ multiplex PCR. The sample lists 120,000 to 150,000 clones, about 82% occurring once. Sequencing used PBMCs. Receptor source: a male donor in good health and CMV-seronegative.

This chain joins TRBV7-9 and TRBJ2-7; 10 nucleotides agree with TRBD2. The length of the CDR3 is 15 residues. Germline trimming cut 5 bases from V and 3 bases from J; bases unmatched to any gene: 7. The V gene's germline CDR1 is SEHNR and CDR2 FQNEAQ (reference sequence). The CDR3 loop is CASSPGRTSGYEQYF. The DNA for the CDR3 is TGTGCCAGCAGCCCAGGGCGGACTAGCGGCTACGAGCAGTACTTC.

The V call is TRBV18, the J call TRBJ1-2, with 8 bases that match TRBD1. Germline lookup yields CDR1 KGHSH and CDR2 LQKENI. V lost 5 bases to trimming and J lost 6 bases; unmatched junction nucleotides: 8. The CDR3 sequence is 14 residues long. DNA of the CDR3: TGTGCCAGCTCAAATGGACAGGGCAGAGATGGCTACACCTTC. Translated: CASSNGQGRDGYTF. Full variable domain (remainder filled in from reference TRBV18 and TRBJ1-2): NAGVMQNPRHLVRRRGQEARLRCSPMKGHSHVYWYRQLPEEGLKFMVYLQKENIIDESGMPKERFSAEFPKEGPSILRIQQVVRGDSAAYFCASSNGQGRDGYTFGSGTRLTVV.

This chain connects TRBV13 to TRBJ1-2; 7 bases are shared with TRBD1. Germline trimming cut 4 bases from V and 7 bases from J; bases unmatched to any gene: 6. CDR1 and CDR2 (germline): PRHDT, FYEKMQ (reference sequence). This CDR3 has 13 residues. This CDR3 is CASSSRTGCGYTF. CDR3 DNA sequence: TGTGCCAGCAGCTCGCGGACAGGCTGTGGCTACACCTTC. The full variable domain, its missing parts supplied by reference TRBV13 and TRBJ1-2, is AAGVIQSPRHLIKEKRETATLKCYPIPRHDTVYWYQQGPGQDPQFLISFYEKMQSDKGSIPDRFSAQQFSDYHSELNMSSLELGDSALYFCASSSRTGCGYTFGSGTRLTVV.

V is TRBV2 and J is TRBJ1-3; 7 bases are a match to TRBD1. Trimming removed 6 bases from V and 2 bases from J; junction bases left unmatched: 13. The CDR3 runs to 17 residues. Germline V gene sequence: CDR1 SNHLY, CDR2 FYNNEI. The CDR3 region is CASRGEADRDTGNTIYF. The CDR3 DNA reads TGTGCCAGCAGGGGGGAGGCCGACAGGGACACTGGAAACACCATATATTTT.

The V call is TRBV6-5, the J call TRBJ2-2, with D possibly matching TRBD2 (7 bases). The CDR3 runs to 15 residues. Trimming shortened V by 5 bases and J by 4 bases, and 14 bases separated the two germline ends. Germline CDR1 MNHEY, CDR2 SVGAGI. The CDR3 sequence: CASSPRGATTGELFF. DNA of the CDR3: TGTGCCAGCAGTCCCCGGGGGGCGACCACCGGGGAGCTGTTTTTT.

The J gene is TRBJ1-1, the V gene TRBV6-4; D call uncertain. The CDR3 runs 14 residues. The germline gives CDR1 MRHNA, CDR2 SNTAGT. Deletions cut 2 bases from V and 4 bases from J, with 11 bases between. The CDR3 region has the DNA TGTGCCAGCAGTGACGGGCAGGAAGGCACTGAAGCTTTCTTT. Its protein product is CASSDGQEGTEAFF.

The chain is built from TRBV30 and TRBJ1-2; weak D call: TRBD1 (5 bases). The V end was cut by 0 bases, the J end by 8 bases, with 13 bases between. Germline loops: CDR1 GTSNPN, CDR2 SVGIG (reference sequence). This CDR3 is built from 13 residues. CDR3 in DNA: TGTGCCTGGAGTGTGGGGGGGAAGGGAGGCTACACCTTC. Translation: CAWSVGGKGGYTF.

CDR3 nucleotide sequence: TGTGCCAGCAGTGTTCGGGGAGGCTATGGCTACACCTTC. Its protein product is CASSVRGGYGYTF. The chain combines TRBV2 with TRBJ1-2; D call uncertain. V lost 4 bases and J lost 4, with 10 bases in between. CDR3 length: 13 amino acids. CDR1 and CDR2 from the germline V gene are SNHLY and FYNNEI.

This chain links TRBV28 with TRBJ1-6, with 7 bases that match TRBD1. The CDR3 sequence is 15 residues long. Germline CDR1 MDHEN, CDR2 SYDVKM. The junction had 7 bases not matched to a gene; V was cut back by 4 bases and J by 7 bases. CDR3 region: CASSSIDRANSPLHF. DNA for the CDR3: TGTGCCAGCAGTTCGATCGACAGGGCGAATTCACCCCTCCACTTT.

The V and J genes are TRBV5-1 and TRBJ2-7; TRBD2 aligns across 9 bases. From germline, CDR1 is SGHRS and CDR2 YFSETQ. The CDR3 is 15 residues long. V shed 0 bases, J shed 2 bases, and the junction held 3 bases outside the gene matches. The chain's CDR3 is CASSLVGGGAYEQYF. CDR3 nucleotide sequence: TGCGCCAGCAGCTTGGTGGGCGGGGGGGCCTACGAGCAGTACTTC.

The chain uses TRBV7-8 and TRBJ1-2; 7 positions match TRBD1. Trimming cost V 5 bases and J 0 bases; bases outside gene matches: 9. This CDR3 comprises 16 residues. CDR1 and CDR2 from the germline V gene are SGHVS and FQNEAQ. DNA for the CDR3: TGTGCCAGCAGCGCGACCGGGACAGCGTCTAACTATGGCTACACCTTC. Translating it yields CASSATGTASNYGYTF.

This chain joins TRBV4-3 and TRBJ2-3; TRBD2 matches at 7 bases. The V gene's germline CDR1 is LGHNA and CDR2 YSLEER. After removal of 1 base from V and 1 base from J, the junction contained 2 bases not matched to a gene. The length of the CDR3 is 15 residues. CDR3 protein: CASSQGRERTDTQYF. As DNA, the CDR3 is TGCGCCAGCAGCCAAGGGCGGGAGCGCACAGATACGCAGTATTTT.

V usage is TRBV6-5 and J usage is TRBJ2-1; 7 bases are shared with TRBD1. The CDR3 consists of 12 residues. The V and J ends lost 2 bases and 14 bases, in that order; junction bases with no gene match: 6. The germline CDR1 and CDR2 sequences are MNHEY and SVGAGI. The CDR3 is CASSYRQGSEFF. The DNA of the CDR3 is TGTGCCAGCAGTTACCGACAGGGTTCAGAGTTCTTC.

This clone was picked up a small number of times. The chain links TRBV5-6 to TRBJ2-5; TRBD1 is a possible D gene (5 bases). Germline V gives CDR1 SGHDT, CDR2 YYEEEE. The CDR3 spans 13 residues. Trimming left V 0 bases short and J 7 bases short, with 10 bases between. The CDR3 DNA sequence: TGTGCCAGCAGCTTGGTAGGGGTTACGACCCAGTACTTC. Protein: CASSLVGVTTQYF.

The table lists this clone with a few counts. The chain links TRBV30 to TRBJ1-1; D perhaps matches TRBD1 (6 bases). The CDR3 loop spans 14 amino acids. Deletions cut 0 bases from V and 4 bases from J, with 12 bases between. Looked up from germline, CDR1 is GTSNPN and CDR2 is SVGIG (reference sequence). CDR3 nucleotides: TGTGCCTGGAGTGTAATACAGGGTGTCACTGAAGCTTTCTTT. Translating gives CAWSVIQGVTEAFF. Drawing the rest from reference TRBV30 and TRBJ1-1, the complete variable domain is SQTIHQWPATLVQPVGSPLSLECTVEGTSNPNLYWYRQAAGRGLQLLFYSVGIGQISSEVPQNLSASRPQDRQFILSSKKLLLSDSGFYLCAWSVIQGVTEAFFGQGTRLTVV.

V and J are TRBV19 and TRBJ2-1, with 12 bases fitting TRBD2. Trimming cost V 4 bases and J 0 bases; bases outside gene matches: 7. The CDR3 consists of 18 residues. Germline loops: CDR1 LNHDA, CDR2 SQIVND (reference sequence). DNA for the CDR3: TGTGCCAGTAGTAGGCTGACTAGCGGGAGTGGCTCCTACAATGAGCAGTTCTTC. Its protein is CASSRLTSGSGSYNEQFF.

The chain couples TRBV5-8 to TRBJ1-1; 7 bases are a match to TRBD1. The ends lost 5 bases at V and 1 base at J; junction bases unmatched: 5. Germline V gene data show CDR1 as SGHTS and CDR2 as YDEGEE. The CDR3 runs 14 residues. This CDR3 is CASRAGTANTEAFF. CDR3 sequence (DNA): TGTGCCAGCAGGGCGGGGACAGCGAACACTGAAGCTTTCTTT. The full variable domain, its missing parts supplied by reference TRBV5-8 and TRBJ1-1, is EAGVTQSPTHLIKTRGQQATLRCSPISGHTSVYWYQQALGLGLQFLLWYDEGEERNRGNFPPRFSGRQFPNYSSELNVNALELEDSALYLCASRAGTANTEAFFGQGTRLTVV.

This chain uses TRBV11-2 with TRBJ2-7; 8 nucleotides agree with TRBD2. The CDR3 has 14 residues. Germline trimming cut 1 base from V and 1 base from J; bases unmatched to any gene: 0. The germline V gene has CDR1 SGHAT and CDR2 FQNNGV. The DNA of the CDR3 is TGTGCCAGCAGCTTAGCGGGAGGGTCCTACGAGCAGTACTTC. Its protein is CASSLAGGSYEQYF.

The chain has TRBV7-9 and TRBJ2-1; D possibly corresponds to TRBD2 (7 bases). CDR3 length: 15 residues. V dropped 0 bases and J dropped 4 bases, with 10 bases sitting between them. CDR1 is SEHNR, CDR2 FQNEAQ, per germline (reference sequence). As DNA, the CDR3 is TGTGCCAGCAGCTTAGCGGGGGGGCGGTACAATGAGCAGTTCTTC. It codes for CASSLAGGRYNEQFF.

This clone appeared a few times. The chain employs TRBV5-8 and TRBJ2-4; TRBD1 aligns across 10 bases. CDR1 and CDR2 from the germline V gene are SGHTS and YDEGEE. The J segment lost 0 bases and the V segment lost 4 bases, leaving 4 bases of the junction unmatched. CDR3 length: 16 amino acids. As DNA, the CDR3 is TGTGCCAGCAGCCCGGGGGACAGGGGAGCCAAAAACATTCAGTACTTC. Translation gives CASSPGDRGAKNIQYF. The variable domain in full, completed from reference TRBV5-8 and TRBJ2-4, reads EAGVTQSPTHLIKTRGQQATLRCSPISGHTSVYWYQQALGLGLQFLLWYDEGEERNRGNFPPRFSGRQFPNYSSELNVNALELEDSALYLCASSPGDRGAKNIQYFGAGTRLSVL.

The rearrangement uses TRBV7-9 and TRBJ2-3; maybe TRBD1 (6 bases). CDR3 length equals 14 residues. V was shortened by 4 bases and J by 8 bases, with 16 bases between the two germline ends. Germline V gene data show CDR1 as SEHNR and CDR2 as FQNEAQ (reference sequence). CDR3 region: CASSSLRTAGTQYF. The CDR3, as DNA: TGTGCCAGCAGCTCCCTACGGACAGCAGGTACGCAGTATTTT.

V usage is TRBV28 and J usage is TRBJ2-7, with D tentatively TRBD2 (7 bases). The V end was cut by 7 bases, the J end by 4 bases, with 11 bases between. This CDR3 comprises 12 residues. Germline loops: CDR1 MDHEN, CDR2 SYDVKM. CDR3 DNA sequence: TGTGCCAGCATGGGGGGGGCATACGAGCAGTACTTC. It codes for CASMGGAYEQYF.

This chain joins TRBV2 and TRBJ1-1, with 7 bases aligning to TRBD1. Unmatched junction bases numbered 7, after V lost 11 bases and J lost 1 base. The CDR3 is made up of 13 amino acids. In germline, CDR1 is SNHLY, CDR2 FYNNEI. The CDR3 DNA sequence: TGTGCCGGTCGAGACAGGGCGAACACTGAAGCTTTCTTT. Its protein is CAGRDRANTEAFF. The full variable domain, completed using reference TRBV2 and TRBJ1-1, is EPEVTQTPSHQVTQMGQEVILRCVPISNHLYFYWYRQILGQKVEFLVSFYNNEISEKSEIFDDQFSVERPDGSNFTLKIRSTKLEDSAMYFCAGRDRANTEAFFGQGTRLTVV.

The chain employs TRBV5-1 and TRBJ2-7; perhaps TRBD1 as D (7 bases). V shed 0 bases and J shed 1 base, with 20 bases lying between them. This CDR3 is 18 amino acids long. Germline loops: CDR1 SGHRS, CDR2 YFSETQ. The CDR3 region has the DNA TGCGCCAGCAGCTTGGAAGCGGCAGGGGGGCTGGGTTCCTACGAGCAGTACTTC. It translates to CASSLEAAGGLGSYEQYF. The full variable domain, rest sourced from reference TRBV5-1 and TRBJ2-7, is KAGVTQTPRYLIKTRGQQVTLSCSPISGHRSVSWYQQTPGQGLQFLFEYFSETQRNKGNFPGRFSGRQFSNSRSEMNVSTLELGDSALYLCASSLEAAGGLGSYEQYFGPGTRLTVT.

The CDR3 DNA sequence: TGTGCCAGTAGTCCCACGGCGGGGAACACCGGGGAGCTGTTTTTT. This sequence encodes CASSPTAGNTGELFF. This chain joins TRBV19 and TRBJ2-2, with D possibly TRBD2 on 5 matching bases. V shed 5 bases and J shed 1 base, with 11 bases lying between them. This CDR3 comprises 15 residues. From germline, CDR1 is LNHDA and CDR2 SQIVND (reference sequence).

The V gene is TRBV11-2, the J gene TRBJ2-2; the D is unclear. Germline-derived CDR1 and CDR2 are SGHAT and FQNNGV. CDR3 length: 14 residues. Trimming left V 5 bases short and J 6 bases short, with 13 bases between. The CDR3 loop is CASSPGPQAGELFF. The CDR3 nucleotides are TGTGCCAGCAGCCCCGGCCCCCAGGCCGGGGAGCTGTTTTTT. The entire variable domain, with the rest obtained from reference TRBV11-2 and TRBJ2-2, is as follows: EAGVAQSPRYKIIEKRQSVAFWCNPISGHATLYWYQQILGQGPKLLIQFQNNGVVDDSQLPKDRFSAERLKGVDSTLKIQPAKLEDSAVYLCASSPGPQAGELFFGEGSRLTVL.

The chain employs TRBV28 and TRBJ2-4; D gene uncertain. This CDR3 is 14 amino acids long. Germline V gene lookup returns CDR1 MDHEN and CDR2 SYDVKM. Trimming left V 1 base short and J 10 bases short, with 14 bases between. As DNA, the CDR3 is TGTGCCAGCAGTTTATTGTCACAGCCTTGGATTCAGTACTTC. This gives the protein CASSLLSQPWIQYF.

The V and J genes are TRBV6-5 and TRBJ2-2; perhaps TRBD1 as D (5 bases). V dropped 7 bases and J dropped 3 bases, with 15 bases sitting between them. CDR1 is MNHEY, CDR2 SVGAGI, per germline. The CDR3 covers 15 residues. The CDR3 region is CASTSKGWDTGELFF. The CDR3, as DNA: TGTGCCAGCACCTCGAAGGGGTGGGACACCGGGGAGCTGTTTTTT.